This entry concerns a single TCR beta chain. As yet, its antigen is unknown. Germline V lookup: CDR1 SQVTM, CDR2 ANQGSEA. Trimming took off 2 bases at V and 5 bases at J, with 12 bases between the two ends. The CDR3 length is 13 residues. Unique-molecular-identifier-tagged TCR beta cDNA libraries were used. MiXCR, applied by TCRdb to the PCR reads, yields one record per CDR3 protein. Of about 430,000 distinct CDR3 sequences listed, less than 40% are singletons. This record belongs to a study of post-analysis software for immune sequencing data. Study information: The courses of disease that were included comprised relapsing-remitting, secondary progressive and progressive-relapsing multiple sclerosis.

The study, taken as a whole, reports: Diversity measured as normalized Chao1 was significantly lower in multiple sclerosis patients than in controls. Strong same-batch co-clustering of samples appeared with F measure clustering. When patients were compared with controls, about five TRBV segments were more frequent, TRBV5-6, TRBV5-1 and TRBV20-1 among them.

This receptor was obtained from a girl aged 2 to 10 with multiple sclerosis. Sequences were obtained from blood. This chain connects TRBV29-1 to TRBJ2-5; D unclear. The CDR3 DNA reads TGCAGCGTTGAATACCGGCCAAAGGAGACCCAGTACTTC. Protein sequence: CSVEYRPKETQYF.